What follows are 28 T cell receptor beta chains derived from one specimen sequenced in a study of shared clonotypes between healthy human individuals. Naive CD8 populations comprised CD45RO-negative cells positively selected for CCR7, excluding terminally differentiated effector memory CD45RA+ cells. This table comes from immunoSEQ multiplex PCR, and its TCRdb copy is limited to in-frame clones, with some not included. The profile covers some 2 million clones, with about 95% appearing a single time and 1.1% taken by the ten largest. The sequenced sample was naive CD8+ T cells sorted from blood. The receptors were sampled from a man between 18 and 29 years old in good health.

CDR3 residues: CASSQETGGTYEQYF. The DNA for the CDR3 is TGCGCCAGCAGCCAAGAAACAGGGGGGACCTACGAGCAGTACTTC. The V gene is TRBV4-3, the J gene TRBJ2-7; TRBD1 aligns across 8 bases. Per germline, CDR1 LGHNA and CDR2 YSLEER. The CDR3 sequence is 15 residues long. The junction had 3 bases not matched to a gene; V was cut back by 0 bases and J by 2 bases.

The genes are TRBV9 and TRBJ2-2, with D tentatively TRBD2 (5 bases). This CDR3 comprises 14 residues. V was cut by 0 bases and J by 6 bases, with 9 bases left in between. Germline V gene sequence: CDR1 SGDLS, CDR2 YYNGEE. The CDR3 is CASSVAGSAGELFF. The CDR3 DNA sequence: TGTGCCAGCAGCGTAGCTGGGAGCGCCGGGGAGCTGTTTTTT.

V usage is TRBV12-5 and J usage is TRBJ1-3; D unresolved. The ends were cut back, 6 bases at V and 0 bases at J, with 9 bases in the middle. The CDR3 contains 14 residues. CDR1 is LGHNT and CDR2 is FRNRAP in the germline V gene. Here the CDR3 reads CASGLDGSGNTIYF. The CDR3 nucleotides read TGTGCTAGTGGACTGGATGGCTCTGGAAACACCATATATTTT.

The CDR3 DNA reads as TGTGCCAGCAGTACTGACTGGGCATCCTACGAGCAGTACTTC. Protein sequence: CASSTDWASYEQYF. J is TRBJ2-7 and V is TRBV6-1, with D unresolved. CDR3 length: 14 residues. Per the germline V gene, CDR1 is MNHNS and CDR2 is SASEGT. The V gene lost 5 bases and the J gene lost 1 base, with 12 bases spanning the gap.

The chain recombines TRBV15 with TRBJ1-2; maybe TRBD1 (5 bases). From germline, CDR1 is LNHNV and CDR2 YYDKDF (reference sequence). CDR3 size: 12 residues. The V gene lost 4 bases and the J gene lost 4 bases, with 7 bases spanning the gap. The CDR3: CATSIGTYGYTF. CDR3 coding DNA: TGTGCCACCAGCATAGGGACCTATGGCTACACCTTC.

The rearrangement links TRBV6-5 to TRBJ1-2; 10 nucleotides align to TRBD1. The CDR3 runs 15 residues. Germline assignment: CDR1 MNHEY and CDR2 SVGAGI. The J segment lost 6 bases and the V segment lost 0 bases, leaving 4 bases of the junction unmatched. Written as DNA, the CDR3 is TGTGCCAGCAGTTACTCAAGGACAGGGGGTGATGGCTACACCTTC. It yields the protein CASSYSRTGGDGYTF.

The chain employs TRBV2 and TRBJ2-7, with 11 bases aligning to TRBD2. CDR1 is SNHLY, CDR2 FYNNEI, per germline. With 1 base clipped from V and 7 bases from J, the junction kept 6 bases outside the gene matches. The CDR3 has 15 residues. The CDR3 here is CASSEVLAGEGEQYF. The CDR3 DNA follows: TGTGCCAGCAGTGAAGTACTAGCGGGAGAGGGTGAGCAGTACTTC.

The chain carries TRBV28 and TRBJ2-1; 14 bases match TRBD2. V dropped 3 bases and J dropped 8; count of bases not matched to a gene: 6. The CDR3 is 16 residues long. Germline V CDR1 and CDR2: MDHEN, SYDVKM. The chain's CDR3 is CASSFPTSGGVYEQFF. The CDR3 coding sequence is TGTGCCAGCAGTTTCCCGACTAGCGGGGGGGTCTATGAGCAGTTCTTC.

This clone was seen a few times. The chain employs TRBV28 and TRBJ2-7; TRBD1 matches 8 bases. The CDR3 runs 14 residues. CDR1 is MDHEN, CDR2 SYDVKM, per germline. Trimming cost V 7 bases and J 1 base; bases outside gene matches: 6. Here the CDR3 DNA reads TGTGCCAGCAACCCTCGGACAGGGTCCTACGAGCAGTACTTC. The encoded protein is CASNPRTGSYEQYF.

The CDR3 DNA is TGTGCCAGCAGTGTGTCCGGACCGGGGTGGTCCTACGAGCAGTACTTC. It translates to CASSVSGPGWSYEQYF. The V gene is TRBV2, the J gene TRBJ2-7; weak D call: TRBD2 (5 bases). V lost 4 bases, J lost 1 base, and 17 bases lay in between. The CDR3 loop spans 16 amino acids. The V gene's germline CDR1 is SNHLY and CDR2 FYNNEI.

The chain employs TRBV7-9 and TRBJ2-7, with 12 bases identical to TRBD2. The CDR3 length is 16 residues. Unmatched junction bases numbered 5, after V lost 5 bases and J lost 0 bases. Germline CDR1 and CDR2: SEHNR and FQNEAQ (reference sequence). The CDR3 region is CASSPETSGSSYEQYF. The DNA for the CDR3 is TGTGCCAGCAGCCCGGAGACTAGCGGGAGCTCCTACGAGCAGTACTTC.

Comment on this clone: Additional DNA sequences in this sample encode the identical CDR3. This sequence joins TRBV7-9 and TRBJ1-1, with D hard to call. The CDR3 loop spans 12 amino acids. Germline CDR1 SEHNR, CDR2 FQNEAQ (reference sequence). V lost 3 bases and J lost 0, with 2 bases in between. The CDR3: CASSFMNTEAFF. CDR3 DNA: TGTGCCAGCAGCTTTATGAACACTGAAGCTTTCTTT.

This clone was observed once. The V and J genes are TRBV28 and TRBJ2-5; TRBD2 might be the D (8 bases). The CDR3 is 16 residues long. The V gene's germline CDR1 is MDHEN and CDR2 SYDVKM. V shed 6 bases and J shed 3 bases, with 20 bases lying between them. CDR3 nucleotide sequence: TGTGCCAGCAGCCTAGGGACTAGGGGGCTAAAAGAGACCCAGTACTTC. As protein: CASSLGTRGLKETQYF.

The chain is built from TRBV19 and TRBJ1-2, with 7 positions matching TRBD1. The CDR3 has 17 amino acids. The trim removed 0 bases at V and 5 bases at J, leaving 12 bases unmatched. Germline CDR1 is LNHDA and CDR2 is SQIVND (reference sequence). CDR3 amino acids: CASSIDSDRESYYGYTF. CDR3 bases: TGTGCCAGTAGTATAGATTCCGACAGGGAGTCGTATTATGGCTACACCTTC.

This clone was recorded once. This CDR3 reads CASSLGAMGFIGDTQYF. CDR3 coding DNA: TGTGCCAGCAGCTTAGGCGCTATGGGCTTCATTGGGGATACGCAGTATTTT. The V call is TRBV13, the J call TRBJ2-3; D is uncertain. CDR1 is PRHDT and CDR2 is FYEKMQ in the germline V gene (reference sequence). The CDR3 contains 17 residues. The ends were cut back, 0 bases at V and 6 bases at J, with 19 bases in the middle.

CDR3 amino acids: CASSEGGTGGEQYF. In nucleotides, the CDR3 is TGCGCCAGCAGTGAGGGGGGGACAGGGGGTGAGCAGTACTTC. The V and J genes are TRBV10-1 and TRBJ2-7, with 11 nucleotides matching TRBD1. V gave up 2 bases and J gave up 7 bases; unmatched junction bases: 4. The CDR3 is 14 residues long. CDR1 WNHNN and CDR2 SYGVQD come from the germline V gene (reference sequence).

CDR3 DNA sequence: TGTGCCATCGAATCAGACAGGGGGCAGAAACTGAACACTGAAGCTTTCTTT. Its translation is CAIESDRGQKLNTEAFF. V is TRBV10-3 and J is TRBJ1-1; 10 nucleotides align to TRBD1. Germline V lookup: CDR1 ENHRY, CDR2 SYGVKD. V was pared by 8 bases and J by 0 bases, with 12 bases of the junction left unmatched. This CDR3 has 17 residues.

Concerning this clone: One end of the junction varies from germline; a read error may be responsible. As DNA, the CDR3 is TGCGCCAGCAGTCAGTCCGGTCAAATAAATGAAAAACTGTTTTTT. Its translation is CASSQSGQINEKLFF. This chain connects TRBV10-2 to TRBJ1-4; D remains unclear. Germline V gives CDR1 WSHSY, CDR2 SAAADI. This CDR3 has 15 residues.

CDR3 sequence: CASSEARSSYNSPLHF. The CDR3 DNA reads TGTGCCAGCAGTGAAGCGCGCAGCTCCTATAATTCACCCCTCCACTTT. V usage is TRBV6-1 and J usage is TRBJ1-6; D unclear. V dropped 0 bases and J dropped 0 bases, with 6 bases sitting between them. The CDR3 has 16 amino acids. CDR1 MNHNS and CDR2 SASEGT come from the germline V gene.

With regard to this clone: Other nucleotide sequences in the sample specify the same CDR3. J is TRBJ2-7 and V is TRBV15; 14 nucleotides line up with TRBD2. CDR1 and CDR2 (germline): LNHNV, YYDKDF (reference sequence). Trimming at V came to 1 base and at J to 4 bases, leaving 3 bases not matched to a gene. This CDR3 is 16 amino acids long. The DNA of the CDR3 is TGTGCCACCAGCAGAGTAGGACTAGCGGGGGGTTACGAGCAGTACTTC. It codes for CATSRVGLAGGYEQYF. The full variable domain, in which reference TRBV15 and TRBJ2-7 provide the parts outside the CDR3, is DAMVIQNPRYQVTQFGKPVTLSCSQTLNHNVMYWYQQKSSQAPKLLFHYYDKDFNNEADTPDNFQSRRPNTSFCFLDIRSPGLGDTAMYLCATSRVGLAGGYEQYFGPGTRLTVT.

The V call is TRBV27, the J call TRBJ2-1; TRBD2 matches at 16 bases. Germline loops: CDR1 MNHEY, CDR2 SMNVEV (reference sequence). The length of the CDR3 is 17 residues. The J segment lost 4 bases and the V segment lost 5 bases, leaving 5 bases of the junction unmatched. The CDR3 coding sequence is TGTGCCAGCAGTCTCGGGACTAGCGGGAGGGGTTACAATGAGCAGTTCTTC. It yields the protein CASSLGTSGRGYNEQFF.

This chain uses TRBV7-9 with TRBJ2-1; 9 positions match TRBD2. V was clipped by 5 bases and J by 4 bases; unmatched bases: 6. The germline V gene has CDR1 SEHNR and CDR2 FQNEAQ (reference sequence). The CDR3 is 15 amino acids. In nucleotides, the CDR3 is TGTGCCAGCAGCCTTAGCGGGAGCGGGTACAATGAGCAGTTCTTC. Amino acid sequence: CASSLSGSGYNEQFF. Full variable domain (rest looked up from reference TRBV7-9 and TRBJ2-1): DTGVSQNPRHKITKRGQNVTFRCDPISEHNRLYWYRQTLGQGPEFLTYFQNEAQLEKSRLLSDRFSAERPKGSFSTLEIQRTEQGDSAMYLCASSLSGSGYNEQFFGPGTRLTVL.

The rearrangement links TRBV2 to TRBJ1-1; 8 nucleotides align to TRBD1. The CDR3 is made up of 15 amino acids. The V gene's germline CDR1 is SNHLY and CDR2 FYNNEI. Losses at the gene ends were 3 bases for V and 8 bases for J; bases not matched to a gene: 11. For the CDR3, the DNA is TGTGCCAGCAGTGACCTGACAGGGGCCGCAGAGGAAGCTTTCTTT. Translating it yields CASSDLTGAAEEAFF.

This clone was seen only a few times. This chain joins TRBV7-8 and TRBJ1-5; no reliable D call. V was trimmed by 1 base and J by 4 bases, leaving 8 bases between them. Germline V lookup: CDR1 SGHVS, CDR2 FQNEAQ. The CDR3 spans 14 residues. The CDR3 reads CASSLVIGNQPQHF. Here the CDR3 DNA reads TGTGCCAGCAGCTTAGTGATTGGGAATCAGCCCCAGCATTTT.

About this clone: The same CDR3 also results from other DNA sequences found in this sample. The CDR3 nucleotides are TGTGCCAGCAGTTTGGTCCAGGGGGCTCATGGCTACACCTTC. Protein sequence: CASSLVQGAHGYTF. This rearrangement joins TRBV27 to TRBJ1-2; 8 bases map to TRBD1. Germline values: CDR1 MNHEY, CDR2 SMNVEV (reference sequence). The CDR3 extends over 14 amino acids. The J segment lost 6 bases and the V segment lost 3 bases, leaving 6 bases of the junction unmatched.

The chain has TRBV6-6 and TRBJ1-5; D may be TRBD1 (5 bases). Deletions cut 7 bases from V and 6 bases from J, with 19 bases between. There are 15 residues in the CDR3. From germline, CDR1 is MNHNY and CDR2 SVGAGI (reference sequence). For the CDR3, the DNA is TGTGCCAGCACCCAGGTGGGGGTGAAGGGTCAGCCCCAGCATTTT. It specifies CASTQVGVKGQPQHF.

This rearrangement joins TRBV2 to TRBJ2-1, with TRBD2 matching over 14 bases. The V gene end was trimmed by 4 bases and the J gene end by 7 bases; junction bases not matched to a gene: 9. This CDR3 has 17 residues. CDR1 and CDR2 from the germline V gene are SNHLY and FYNNEI. The CDR3 reads CASSVTRWTSGGNEQFF. The CDR3, as DNA: TGTGCCAGCAGTGTGACGCGTTGGACTAGCGGGGGGAATGAGCAGTTCTTC.

The rearrangement joins TRBV10-3 to TRBJ2-1; 9 nucleotides align to TRBD1. The CDR3 spans 14 residues. Germline lookup yields CDR1 ENHRY and CDR2 SYGVKD. J lost 5 bases, V lost 7 bases, and 6 bases had no gene match. In DNA, the CDR3 is TGTGCCATCAATGTGGGGACAGGGAACAATGAGCAGTTCTTC. This sequence encodes CAINVGTGNNEQFF.